Here is one TCR beta chain with its context. Its specificity is unknown. The sample contains more than one DNA sequence encoding this CDR3. CDR3 size: 13 residues. Trimming took off 4 bases at V and 5 bases at J, with 12 bases between the two ends. Germline V lookup: CDR1 SGHTS, CDR2 YDEGEE. Assay: immunoSEQ multiplex PCR; the TCRdb copy retains only in-frame clones and omits some. The sample shows about 53,000 clones, approximately 84% of them seen only once. These data come from a study of T cell responses to AZD1222 COVID-19 vaccine. Study-wide findings and caveats: Vaccine-associated CD4 TCRs ranged over spike, dominating at 160-218 and 743-854.

This chain joins TRBV5-8 and TRBJ1-2; D uncertain. Sequenced here: peripheral blood, sampled on day 0 of AZD1222 vaccination. This TCR came from an adult in good health. CDR3: CASSGGGVYGYTF. The CDR3 DNA is TGTGCCAGCAGCGGCGGAGGAGTTTATGGCTACACCTTC.